This T cell receptor beta chain was observed in a study of control samples from healthy donors and cancer patients. This clone was picked up one time. Here immunoSEQ multiplex PCR was the method, and the copy in TCRdb shows in-frame clones only, minus some. The table includes about 120,000 clones, approximately 92% detected once. V trimming: 4 bases; J trimming: 5 bases; junction bases outside the gene matches: 3. The CDR3 totals 13 residues. The germline gives CDR1 SGDLS, CDR2 YYNGEE. Sequenced sample: PBMCs. The chain couples TRBV9 to TRBJ1-5; 7 nucleotides align to TRBD1. The sequence was collected from a man older than 75 with head and neck cancer. CDR3 amino acids: CASSPGQYQPQHF. The DNA of the CDR3 is TGTGCCAGCAGCCCGGGACAGTATCAGCCCCAGCATTTT.